This T cell receptor (beta chain) was sequenced during a study of cytomegalovirus exposure and HLA in healthy donors. Overall study: Of the donors genotyped, several hundred in all, 75% to 85% fell in the Caucasian-associated ancestry cluster. Study-wide results and limits: Prediction of most subjects' HLA-A and HLA-B alleles by TCR beta sequences was reportedly accurate.

Germline values: CDR1 MDHEN, CDR2 SYDVKM. The CDR3 covers 13 residues. Trimming removed 5 bases from V and 0 bases from J, with 5 bases in between. About this clone: Its antigen is not known.

Primers: 60 Vbeta forward and 13 Jbeta reverse. Original methodology: About 11 million of some 80 million unique TCR beta chains were shared, per a later count. Repertoires were generated with immunoSEQ multiplex PCR, while TCRdb's copy carries only in-frame clones and drops some. V, J and clone size reflect that table, while D and trimming were determined from the DNA. In the table there are approximately 210,000 clones, more than 85% of which are singletons. V usage is TRBV28 and J usage is TRBJ1-5; unclear D gene. The sequence was obtained from a young woman in good health and CMV-seronegative. Sequenced material: PBMCs. As DNA, the CDR3 is TGTGCCAGCAGTACATATAGCAATCAGCCCCAGCATTTT. This sequence encodes CASSTYSNQPQHF. The variable domain in full, completed from reference TRBV28 and TRBJ1-5, reads DVKVTQSSRYLVKRTGEKVFLECVQDMDHENMFWYRQDPGLGLRLIYFSYDVKMKEKGDIPEGYSVSREKKERFSLILESASTNQTSMYLCASSTYSNQPQHFGDGTRLSIL.